The 27 T cell receptor beta chains reported below all come from one sample, sequenced in a study of cytomegalovirus exposure and HLA in healthy donors. The PCR contained 60 Vbeta and 13 Jbeta primers. The method was immunoSEQ multiplex PCR; TCRdb's version includes in-frame clones alone and lacks a portion of them. The repertoire holds 120,000 to 150,000 clones, with roughly 66% as singletons. Sequencing used PBMCs. The receptor source for this set is a woman aged 18-29 years in good health and CMV-seronegative.

V gene TRBV7-8 combines with J gene TRBJ1-5; 7 positions match TRBD1. CDR1 and CDR2 from the germline V gene are SGHVS and FQNEAQ. The junction had 5 bases not matched to a gene; V was cut back by 5 bases and J by 4 bases. The CDR3 has 14 amino acids. CDR3 region: CASSVDRVNQPQHF. The CDR3, as DNA: TGTGCCAGCAGCGTTGACAGGGTGAATCAGCCCCAGCATTTT.

The V gene is TRBV15, the J gene TRBJ2-3; 7 bases line up with TRBD1. Germline loops: CDR1 LNHNV, CDR2 YYDKDF (reference sequence). The CDR3 is made up of 15 amino acids. With V trimmed by 0 bases and J by 5 bases, 5 bases remained unmatched. The CDR3 spells CATSREWTGRDTQYF. In nucleotides, the CDR3 is TGTGCCACCAGCAGAGAGTGGACAGGTCGAGATACGCAGTATTTT.

This rearrangement joins TRBV9 to TRBJ2-1; 15 bases align to TRBD2. Germline CDR1 and CDR2: SGDLS and YYNGEE. This CDR3 comprises 16 residues. The ends lost 1 base at V and 10 bases at J; junction bases unmatched: 6. The CDR3 nucleotides are TGTGCCAGCAGCGTAATGGGACTAGCGGGAGGAAGGGAGCAGTTCTTC. It translates to CASSVMGLAGGREQFF.

The J gene is TRBJ1-2, the V gene TRBV29-1; D is possibly TRBD1 (5 bases). This CDR3 is 13 amino acids long. V lost 4 bases and J lost 3, with 12 bases in between. Per the germline V gene, CDR1 is SQVTM and CDR2 is ANQGSEA. This CDR3 is CSVVWAGDYGYTF. The CDR3 DNA reads TGCAGCGTTGTGTGGGCGGGGGACTATGGCTACACCTTC.

This sequence joins TRBV7-2 and TRBJ1-4; 7 bases agree with TRBD1. Germline V gene lookup returns CDR1 SGHTA and CDR2 FQGNSA. The CDR3 totals 14 residues. After removal of 1 base from V and 4 bases from J, the junction contained 0 bases not matched to a gene. DNA of the CDR3: TGTGCCAGCAGCTTAGACAGGGGTAATGAAAAACTGTTTTTT. Its translation is CASSLDRGNEKLFF.

This rearrangement joins TRBV15 to TRBJ1-4; D is undetermined. CDR1 is LNHNV, CDR2 YYDKDF, per germline (reference sequence). CDR3 length: 16 amino acids. V was pared by 1 base and J by 2 bases, with 11 bases between. As DNA, the CDR3 is TGTGCCACCAGCAGAGGGCGGTCTCCTACTAATGAAAAACTGTTTTTT. It encodes CATSRGRSPTNEKLFF.

The CDR3 loop is CASSLTRGNTEAFF. CDR3 nucleotide sequence: TGTGCCAGCAGTTTAACCAGGGGAAACACTGAAGCTTTCTTT. The rearrangement uses TRBV27 and TRBJ1-1, with D possibly matching TRBD1 (6 bases). Deletions cut 2 bases from V and 2 bases from J, with 9 bases between. Germline assignment: CDR1 MNHEY and CDR2 SMNVEV (reference sequence). The CDR3 has 14 amino acids.

J is TRBJ1-1 and V is TRBV6-6; 10 bases align to TRBD1. CDR3 length equals 14 residues. The V segment lost 2 bases and the J segment 4 bases; nucleotides outside the gene matches: 1. The germline CDR1 and CDR2 sequences are MNHNY and SVGAGI (reference sequence). The CDR3 DNA sequence: TGTGCCAGCAGTTACGGGGACAGGGGCACTGAAGCTTTCTTT. Translated: CASSYGDRGTEAFF.

The chain is built from TRBV7-2 and TRBJ2-2; 11 bases agree with TRBD2. CDR3 length: 16 residues. Looked up from germline, CDR1 is SGHTA and CDR2 is FQGNSA. Unmatched junction bases numbered 5, after V lost 3 bases and J lost 5 bases. In nucleotides, the CDR3 is TGTGCCAGCAGCTTTCTGGGACTAGCGGTTACCGGGGAGCTGTTTTTT. This codes for CASSFLGLAVTGELFF. The full variable domain, with the rest looked up from reference TRBV7-2 and TRBJ2-2, is GAGVSQSPSNKVTEKGKDVELRCDPISGHTALYWYRQSLGQGLEFLIYFQGNSAPDKSGLPSDRFSAERTGGSVSTLTIQRTQQEDSAVYLCASSFLGLAVTGELFFGEGSRLTVL.

V is TRBV6-4 and J is TRBJ2-3; D gene ambiguous. V lost 6 bases and J 2 bases, leaving 6 bases between the germline ends. Germline lookup yields CDR1 MRHNA and CDR2 SNTAGT. The CDR3 is 12 amino acids. CDR3 region: CASRDHTDTQYF. CDR3 nucleotide sequence: TGTGCCAGCAGGGACCACACAGATACGCAGTATTTT.

The rearrangement joins TRBV7-2 to TRBJ2-6; a weak D match, TRBD1 (6 bases). V lost 3 bases to trimming and J lost 0 bases, with 12 bases between them. Germline loops: CDR1 SGHTA, CDR2 FQGNSA. CDR3 size: 17 residues. The CDR3 sequence: CASSFQTGFSGANVLTF. CDR3 DNA: TGTGCCAGCAGCTTTCAGACAGGTTTCTCTGGGGCCAACGTCCTGACTTTC. Full variable domain (missing parts from reference TRBV7-2 and TRBJ2-6): GAGVSQSPSNKVTEKGKDVELRCDPISGHTALYWYRQSLGQGLEFLIYFQGNSAPDKSGLPSDRFSAERTGGSVSTLTIQRTQQEDSAVYLCASSFQTGFSGANVLTFGAGSRLTVL.

This sequence joins TRBV4-2 and TRBJ2-2, with 8 bases fitting TRBD2. There are 17 residues in the CDR3. V shed 0 bases and J 6 bases; nucleotides not matched to a gene: 9. CDR1 LGHNA and CDR2 YNFKEQ come from the germline V gene. CDR3 sequence (DNA): TGTGCCAGCAGCCAAGATAGCCGGGGGGGAGCCGCCGGGGAGCTGTTTTTT. It specifies CASSQDSRGGAAGELFF.

Points on this clone: At one end, the junction sequence differs from germline, possibly due to a read error. CDR3 in DNA: TGCGCCAGCAGCCAAGATCTGGGACAGGGATTTGAAAAACTGTTTTTT. It codes for CASSQDLGQGFEKLFF. The V and J genes are TRBV5-8 and TRBJ1-4, with 9 bases lining up with TRBD1. From germline, CDR1 is SGHTS and CDR2 YDEGEE. The CDR3 contains 16 residues.

Only a few counts were recorded for this clone. The chain joins TRBV7-9 to TRBJ2-7, with D possibly matching TRBD1 (5 bases). CDR1 is SEHNR, CDR2 FQNEAQ, per germline (reference sequence). Trimming took off 0 bases at V and 1 base at J, with 10 bases between the two ends. The CDR3 spans 15 residues. The CDR3 coding sequence is TGTGCCAGCAGCTTAGCGGCAGGGAAGTCCTACGAGCAGTACTTC. Amino acid sequence: CASSLAAGKSYEQYF. The whole variable domain, remainder taken from reference TRBV7-9 and TRBJ2-7, is DTGVSQNPRHKITKRGQNVTFRCDPISEHNRLYWYRQTLGQGPEFLTYFQNEAQLEKSRLLSDRFSAERPKGSFSTLEIQRTEQGDSAMYLCASSLAAGKSYEQYFGPGTRLTVT.

This clone has more than one count but fewer than ten. The V gene is TRBV5-1, the J gene TRBJ2-3; D gene uncertain. This CDR3 has 14 residues. Germline loops: CDR1 SGHRS, CDR2 YFSETQ. The V gene lost 0 bases and the J gene lost 0 bases, with 5 bases spanning the gap. The CDR3 spells CASSLVASTDTQYF. Here the CDR3 DNA reads TGCGCCAGCAGCTTGGTGGCTAGCACAGATACGCAGTATTTT.

V is TRBV2 and J is TRBJ2-7, with 9 bases fitting TRBD1. This CDR3 has 13 amino acids. The junction had 6 bases not matched to a gene; V was cut back by 7 bases and J by 5 bases. Per germline, CDR1 SNHLY and CDR2 FYNNEI. CDR3 DNA sequence: TGTGCCAGCAAACACAGGGGGCGAAACGAGCAGTACGTC. Protein product: CASKHRGRNEQYV.

The rearrangement joins TRBV6-1 to TRBJ2-5; 7 bases align to TRBD1. CDR3 length: 14 amino acids. The germline gives CDR1 MNHNS, CDR2 SASEGT. Losses at the gene ends were 6 bases for V and 3 bases for J; bases not matched to a gene: 7. The CDR3 coding sequence is TGTGCCAGCAGCCCCGGGACAGTAAAAGAGACCCAGTACTTC. Encoded protein: CASSPGTVKETQYF.

This clone was detected a few times. The chain combines TRBV7-2 with TRBJ2-3; possibly TRBD2 for D (6 bases). The germline V gene has CDR1 SGHTA and CDR2 FQGNSA. This CDR3 is 14 amino acids long. V gave up 5 bases and J gave up 6 bases, with 15 bases separating them. The DNA for the CDR3 is TGTGCCAGCAGCAAAATCTGGGGGGTCGATACGCAGTATTTT. This codes for CASSKIWGVDTQYF.

V gene TRBV5-4 combines with J gene TRBJ2-2; 10 bases are a match to TRBD2. The junction had 4 bases not matched to a gene; V was cut back by 0 bases and J by 5 bases. The CDR3 length is 16 residues. Looked up from germline, CDR1 is SGHNT and CDR2 is YYREEE (reference sequence). The DNA for the CDR3 is TGTGCCAGCAGCTTGGAAGCGGGAGGGCGTACCGGGGAGCTGTTTTTT. Encoded protein: CASSLEAGGRTGELFF.

The rearrangement uses TRBV5-5 and TRBJ2-7, with 10 bases aligning to TRBD2. Trimming at V came to 4 bases and at J to 4 bases, leaving 11 bases not matched to a gene. Germline V gene sequence: CDR1 SGHKS, CDR2 YYEKEE (reference sequence). There are 16 residues in the CDR3. CDR3 loop: CASSPPLSGRIYEQYV. CDR3 nucleotides: TGTGCCAGCAGCCCACCTCTTAGCGGGAGGATTTACGAGCAGTACGTC.

The chain has TRBV27 and TRBJ2-1; no clear D gene. Trimming shortened V by 0 bases and J by 7 bases, and 10 bases separated the two germline ends. Germline CDR1 reads MNHEY; CDR2 reads SMNVEV (reference sequence). The CDR3 runs 14 residues. The CDR3, as DNA: TGTGCCAGCAGTTTATCGAGAAAGTTGAATGAGCAGTTCTTC. Protein: CASSLSRKLNEQFF.

The rearrangement links TRBV28 to TRBJ2-6; 7 nucleotides align to TRBD1. The germline V gene has CDR1 MDHEN and CDR2 SYDVKM. The CDR3 runs 16 residues. V shed 7 bases and J 0 bases; nucleotides not matched to a gene: 6. The CDR3 region has the DNA TGTGCCAGCACAGGGGGAAGCTTCTCTGGGGCCAACGTCCTGACTTTC. It specifies CASTGGSFSGANVLTF.

The chain uses TRBV27 and TRBJ1-1, with D tentatively TRBD1 (6 bases). V shed 1 base and J shed 2 bases, with 17 bases lying between them. From germline, CDR1 is MNHEY and CDR2 SMNVEV (reference sequence). The CDR3 runs 17 residues. This chain's CDR3 is CASSLYPSDRHNTEAFF. CDR3 DNA sequence: TGTGCCAGCAGTTTATACCCCTCCGACAGGCACAACACTGAAGCTTTCTTT.

This rearrangement joins TRBV7-9 to TRBJ2-1; possible D gene TRBD2, 6 bases. V lost 1 base to trimming and J lost 8 bases, with 21 bases between them. Germline CDR1 reads SEHNR; CDR2 reads FQNEAQ (reference sequence). The CDR3 totals 17 residues. In DNA, the CDR3 is TGTGCCAGCAGCTTAGTGCGGGGTCAGTTAGAAATCCATGAGCAGTTCTTC. Translated: CASSLVRGQLEIHEQFF.

This clone came up a few times. The rearrangement uses TRBV10-3 and TRBJ2-2; a possible D gene is TRBD1 (6 bases). Trimming left V 1 base short and J 5 bases short, with 11 bases between. Germline V gene data show CDR1 as ENHRY and CDR2 as SYGVKD. The CDR3 runs to 15 residues. The CDR3: CAISELQGWTGELFF. The CDR3 DNA reads TGTGCCATCAGTGAGTTACAGGGTTGGACCGGGGAGCTGTTTTTT.

This chain uses TRBV19 with TRBJ2-5; D may be TRBD2 (6 bases). CDR3 size: 15 residues. Trimming stripped 6 bases from V and 5 bases from J, with 19 bases between. Germline V lookup: CDR1 LNHDA, CDR2 SQIVND (reference sequence). The CDR3 here is CASSPGVLEVETQYF. DNA of the CDR3: TGTGCCAGTAGCCCGGGGGTATTAGAAGTGGAGACCCAGTACTTC.

The gene calls are TRBV29-1 and TRBJ1-1; perhaps TRBD1 as D (5 bases). CDR3 length equals 13 residues. The V and J ends lost 5 bases and 0 bases respectively, with 10 bases between them. Germline V lookup: CDR1 SQVTM, CDR2 ANQGSEA. The CDR3 here is CSVRGGLNTEAFF. The CDR3 bases are TGCAGCGTTAGGGGTGGCCTGAACACTGAAGCTTTCTTT.